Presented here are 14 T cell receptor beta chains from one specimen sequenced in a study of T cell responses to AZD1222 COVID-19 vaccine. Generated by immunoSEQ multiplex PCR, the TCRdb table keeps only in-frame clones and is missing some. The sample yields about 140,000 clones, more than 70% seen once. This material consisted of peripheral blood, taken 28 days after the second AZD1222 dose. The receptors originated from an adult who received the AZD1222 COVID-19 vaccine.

In DNA form, the CDR3 reads TGTGCCAGCAGCGTATCCGGTAGGTCCCGCACAGATACGCAGTATTTT. This encodes CASSVSGRSRTDTQYF. The chain recombines TRBV9 with TRBJ2-3; the D is unclear. The V gene's germline CDR1 is SGDLS and CDR2 YYNGEE. Trimming took off 1 base at V and 1 base at J, with 13 bases between the two ends. This CDR3 has 16 amino acids. Variable domain in full (rest from reference TRBV9 and TRBJ2-3): DSGVTQTPKHLITATGQRVTLRCSPRSGDLSVYWYQQSLDQGLQFLIQYYNGEERAKGNILERFSAQQFPDLHSELNLSSLELGDSALYFCASSVSGRSRTDTQYFGPGTRLTVL.

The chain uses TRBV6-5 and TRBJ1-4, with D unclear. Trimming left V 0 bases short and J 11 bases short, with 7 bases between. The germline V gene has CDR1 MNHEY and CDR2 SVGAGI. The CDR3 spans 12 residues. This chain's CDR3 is CASSYSREKLFF. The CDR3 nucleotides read TGTGCCAGCAGTTACTCGCGGGAGAAACTGTTTTTT.

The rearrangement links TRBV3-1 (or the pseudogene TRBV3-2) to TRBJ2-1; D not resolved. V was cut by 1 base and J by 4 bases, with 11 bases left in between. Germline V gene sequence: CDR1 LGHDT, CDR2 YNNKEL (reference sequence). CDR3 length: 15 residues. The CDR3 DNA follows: TGTGCCAGCAGCCAAGTCACTAATAGTTACAATGAGCAGTTCTTC. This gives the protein CASSQVTNSYNEQFF.

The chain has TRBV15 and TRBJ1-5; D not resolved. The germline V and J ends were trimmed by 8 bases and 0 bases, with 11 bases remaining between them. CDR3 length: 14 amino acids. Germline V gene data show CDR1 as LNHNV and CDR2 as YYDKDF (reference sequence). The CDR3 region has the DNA TGTGCCACCGGAAACAGATATAGCAATCAGCCCCAGCATTTT. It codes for CATGNRYSNQPQHF. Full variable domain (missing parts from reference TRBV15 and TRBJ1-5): DAMVIQNPRYQVTQFGKPVTLSCSQTLNHNVMYWYQQKSSQAPKLLFHYYDKDFNNEADTPDNFQSRRPNTSFCFLDIRSPGLGDTAMYLCATGNRYSNQPQHFGDGTRLSIL.

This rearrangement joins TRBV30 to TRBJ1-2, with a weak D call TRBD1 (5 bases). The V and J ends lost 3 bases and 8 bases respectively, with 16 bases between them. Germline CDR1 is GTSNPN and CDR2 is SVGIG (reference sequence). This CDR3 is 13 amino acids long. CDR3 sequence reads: CAWRHAGTGGYTF. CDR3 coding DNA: TGTGCCTGGAGGCACGCAGGGACTGGAGGCTACACCTTC.

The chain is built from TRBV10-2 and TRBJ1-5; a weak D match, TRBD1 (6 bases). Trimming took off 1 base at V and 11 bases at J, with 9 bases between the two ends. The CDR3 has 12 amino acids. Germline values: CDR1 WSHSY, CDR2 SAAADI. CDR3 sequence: CASSEFKGAQHF. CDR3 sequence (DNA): TGCGCCAGCAGTGAGTTTAAGGGGGCCCAGCATTTT.

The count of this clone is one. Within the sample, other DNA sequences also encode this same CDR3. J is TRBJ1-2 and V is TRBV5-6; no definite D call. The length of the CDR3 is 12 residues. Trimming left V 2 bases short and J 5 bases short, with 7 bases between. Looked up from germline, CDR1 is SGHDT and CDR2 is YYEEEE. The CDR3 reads CASSFPGYGYTF. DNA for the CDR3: TGTGCCAGCAGCTTTCCGGGTTATGGCTACACCTTC.

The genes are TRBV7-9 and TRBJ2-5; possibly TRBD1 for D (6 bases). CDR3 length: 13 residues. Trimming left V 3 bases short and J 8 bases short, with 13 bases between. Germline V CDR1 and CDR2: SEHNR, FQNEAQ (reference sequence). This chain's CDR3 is CASSLTQGLTQYF. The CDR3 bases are TGTGCCAGCAGCTTGACACAGGGCCTAACCCAGTACTTC. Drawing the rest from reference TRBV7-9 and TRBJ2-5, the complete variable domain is DTGVSQNPRHKITKRGQNVTFRCDPISEHNRLYWYRQTLGQGPEFLTYFQNEAQLEKSRLLSDRFSAERPKGSFSTLEIQRTEQGDSAMYLCASSLTQGLTQYFGPGTRLLVL.

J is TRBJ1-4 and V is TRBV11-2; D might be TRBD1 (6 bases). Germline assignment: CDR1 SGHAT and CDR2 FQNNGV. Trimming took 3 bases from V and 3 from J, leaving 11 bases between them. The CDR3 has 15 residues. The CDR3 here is CASSFATGPNEKLFF. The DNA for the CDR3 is TGTGCCAGCAGCTTTGCAACAGGGCCTAATGAAAAACTGTTTTTT. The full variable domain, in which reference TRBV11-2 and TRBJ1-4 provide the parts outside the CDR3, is EAGVAQSPRYKIIEKRQSVAFWCNPISGHATLYWYQQILGQGPKLLIQFQNNGVVDDSQLPKDRFSAERLKGVDSTLKIQPAKLEDSAVYLCASSFATGPNEKLFFGSGTQLSVL.

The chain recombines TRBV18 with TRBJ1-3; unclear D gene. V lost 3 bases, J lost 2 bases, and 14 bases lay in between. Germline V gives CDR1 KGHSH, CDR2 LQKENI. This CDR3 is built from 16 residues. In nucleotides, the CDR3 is TGTGCCAGCTCACCGTCGCGGCACGGTGCTGGAAACACCATATATTTT. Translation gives CASSPSRHGAGNTIYF.

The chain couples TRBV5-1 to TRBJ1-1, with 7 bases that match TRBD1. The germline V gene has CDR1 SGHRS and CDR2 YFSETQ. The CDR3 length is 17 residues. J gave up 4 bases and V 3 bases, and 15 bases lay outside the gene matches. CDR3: CASSSGLLTGTRTEAFF. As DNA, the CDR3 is TGCGCCAGCAGCTCGGGATTATTGACAGGGACGCGCACTGAAGCTTTCTTT.

CDR3 loop: CAWSAGRSSQKLFF. In DNA, the CDR3 is TGTGCCTGGAGTGCGGGAAGATCCAGCCAAAAACTGTTTTTT. The V and J genes are TRBV30 and TRBJ1-4; D call uncertain. The V end was cut by 1 base, the J end by 9 bases, with 15 bases between. CDR3 length: 14 amino acids. The germline V gene encodes CDR1 GTSNPN and CDR2 SVGIG (reference sequence).

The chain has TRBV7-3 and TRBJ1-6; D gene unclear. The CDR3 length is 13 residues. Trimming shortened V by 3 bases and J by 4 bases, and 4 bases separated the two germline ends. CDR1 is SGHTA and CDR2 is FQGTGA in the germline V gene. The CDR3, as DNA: TGTGCCAGCAGCTTGACTTATAATTCACCCCTCCACTTT. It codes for CASSLTYNSPLHF. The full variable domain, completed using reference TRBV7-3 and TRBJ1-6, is GAGVSQTPSNKVTEKGKYVELRCDPISGHTALYWYRQSLGQGPEFLIYFQGTGAADDSGLPNDRFFAVRPEGSVSTLKIQRTERGDSAVYLCASSLTYNSPLHFGNGTRLTVT.

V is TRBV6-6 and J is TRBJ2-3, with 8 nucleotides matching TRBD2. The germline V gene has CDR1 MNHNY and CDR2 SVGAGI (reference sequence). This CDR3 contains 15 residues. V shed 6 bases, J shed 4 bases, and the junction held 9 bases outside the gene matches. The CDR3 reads CASRPAGGSPDTQYF. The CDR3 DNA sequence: TGTGCCAGCAGACCTGCGGGGGGATCCCCAGATACGCAGTATTTT.